These 30 T cell receptor beta chains came from one sample sequenced in a study of blood T cell repertoires in COVID-19. Sequencing used immunoSEQ multiplex PCR; TCRdb keeps in-frame clones, though not all of them. This table holds around 150,000 clones, approximately 92% found once. Sequencing input: peripheral blood. The receptors were gathered from a woman in her 50s with acute or convalescent COVID-19.

The sample holds one count of this clone. The chain uses TRBV2 and TRBJ1-6; 7 bases align to TRBD1. After removal of 11 bases from V and 5 bases from J, the junction contained 6 bases not matched to a gene. The CDR3 totals 13 residues. CDR1 is SNHLY and CDR2 is FYNNEI in the germline V gene. This chain's CDR3 is CASQGIHNSPLHF. CDR3 DNA: TGTGCCTCACAGGGGATCCATAATTCACCCCTCCACTTT.

The chain joins TRBV18 to TRBJ2-3; TRBD2 matches at 10 bases. CDR1 KGHSH and CDR2 LQKENI come from the germline V gene. This CDR3 is 15 amino acids long. With V trimmed by 3 bases and J by 4 bases, 4 bases remained unmatched. CDR3 protein: CASSPSGGAPDTQYF. As DNA, the CDR3 is TGTGCCAGCTCACCCAGCGGGGGGGCCCCAGATACGCAGTATTTT.

The V and J genes are TRBV30 and TRBJ2-7, with 8 bases lining up with TRBD2. This CDR3 spans 13 amino acids. Germline V gene sequence: CDR1 GTSNPN, CDR2 SVGIG (reference sequence). J was trimmed by 7 bases and V by 2 bases; bases with no gene match: 7. The CDR3 region is CAWSSGGALEQYF. Written as DNA, the CDR3 is TGTGCCTGGAGTAGCGGGGGAGCCTTAGAGCAGTACTTC.

The genes are TRBV5-1 and TRBJ1-5; possible D gene TRBD1, 5 bases. Germline-derived CDR1 and CDR2 are SGHRS and YFSETQ. Trimming removed 1 base from V and 6 bases from J, with 8 bases in between. The CDR3 extends over 13 amino acids. The CDR3 DNA sequence: TGCGCCAGCAGCTTGATGGGGGGTCAGCCCCAGCATTTT. Its protein product is CASSLMGGQPQHF.

The chain couples TRBV9 to TRBJ1-1; D remains unclear. Germline V CDR1 and CDR2: SGDLS, YYNGEE. V lost 1 base to trimming and J lost 2 bases, with 9 bases between them. The CDR3 is 14 amino acids. CDR3 in amino acids: CASSVLSQNTEAFF. The CDR3 DNA follows: TGTGCCAGCAGCGTACTCAGTCAAAACACTGAAGCTTTCTTT. The full variable domain, with the rest looked up from reference TRBV9 and TRBJ1-1, is DSGVTQTPKHLITATGQRVTLRCSPRSGDLSVYWYQQSLDQGLQFLIQYYNGEERAKGNILERFSAQQFPDLHSELNLSSLELGDSALYFCASSVLSQNTEAFFGQGTRLTVV.

The CDR3 DNA reads TGTGCCAGTAGTATCGGGTTCTCCAATCAGCCCCAGCATTTT. This translates into CASSIGFSNQPQHF. V is TRBV19 and J is TRBJ1-5; D is uncertain. The CDR3 is 14 amino acids. V lost 3 bases to trimming and J lost 3 bases, with 9 bases between them. CDR1 is LNHDA, CDR2 SQIVND, per germline (reference sequence).

The gene calls are TRBV12-3 or TRBV12-4 and TRBJ1-5; D is unclear. The CDR3 is made up of 12 amino acids. The V gene lost 7 bases and the J gene lost 7 bases, with 11 bases spanning the gap. The CDR3 loop is CASTRGLQPQHF. The CDR3 coding sequence is TGTGCCAGCACGCGAGGGCTACAGCCCCAGCATTTT.

The chain couples TRBV10-3 to TRBJ1-2; 8 nucleotides match TRBD1. The CDR3 consists of 18 residues. Trimming removed 0 bases from V and 7 bases from J; junction bases left unmatched: 16. Germline V gene lookup returns CDR1 ENHRY and CDR2 SYGVKD. The CDR3 region has the DNA TGTGCCATCAGTGAGTCTATAATACGGACAGGGAAGCTTCGTGGCTACACCTTC. This translates into CAISESIIRTGKLRGYTF.

The chain carries TRBV30 and TRBJ2-5, with D possibly being TRBD1 (5 bases). This CDR3 has 13 residues. The germline CDR1 and CDR2 sequences are GTSNPN and SVGIG (reference sequence). Trimming removed 5 bases from V and 5 bases from J, with 15 bases in between. CDR3: CAWLPQGTETQYF. The CDR3 DNA follows: TGTGCCTGGTTACCCCAGGGTACGGAGACCCAGTACTTC. Full variable domain (outside the CDR3, taken from reference TRBV30 and TRBJ2-5): SQTIHQWPATLVQPVGSPLSLECTVEGTSNPNLYWYRQAAGRGLQLLFYSVGIGQISSEVPQNLSASRPQDRQFILSSKKLLLSDSGFYLCAWLPQGTETQYFGPGTRLLVL.

The rearrangement uses TRBV27 and TRBJ1-5; a possible D gene is TRBD1 (5 bases). Looked up from germline, CDR1 is MNHEY and CDR2 is SMNVEV (reference sequence). V shed 8 bases and J shed 0 bases, with 11 bases lying between them. The CDR3 extends over 14 amino acids. The CDR3 here is CASSRQNSNQPQHF. CDR3 DNA: TGTGCCAGCTCACGACAGAATAGCAATCAGCCCCAGCATTTT.

The chain has TRBV29-1 and TRBJ1-2; no clear D. Germline V gives CDR1 SQVTM, CDR2 ANQGSEA. Trimming took 5 bases from V and 4 from J, leaving 17 bases between them. The length of the CDR3 is 14 residues. CDR3 coding DNA: TGCAGCGTTTCGGGGAAAGGGCTTTTCTATGGCTACACCTTC. This gives the protein CSVSGKGLFYGYTF.

V is TRBV4-1 and J is TRBJ1-1, with unresolved D. The CDR3 runs to 15 residues. Trimming pared 4 bases from V and 3 bases from J, leaving 15 bases between. Germline values: CDR1 MGHRA, CDR2 YSYEKL. This CDR3 is CASSPLYREDTEAFF. The CDR3 coding sequence is TGCGCCAGCAGCCCCCTATACCGAGAGGACACTGAAGCTTTCTTT.

The chain uses TRBV5-8 and TRBJ1-1; no clear D. V was cut by 4 bases and J by 1 base, with 11 bases left in between. Per germline, CDR1 SGHTS and CDR2 YDEGEE. The CDR3 extends over 14 amino acids. The CDR3 DNA is TGTGCCAGCAGCATTGGAGCCTGGAACACTGAAGCTTTCTTT. As protein: CASSIGAWNTEAFF.

This clone occurred once. This rearrangement joins TRBV2 to TRBJ2-1, with D unclear. This CDR3 has 15 residues. Germline V gives CDR1 SNHLY, CDR2 FYNNEI. Trimming removed 6 bases at V and 4 bases at J, with 16 bases between. CDR3 nucleotides: TGTGCCAGCAGCCTCACCGGGTTTGGATACAATGAGCAGTTCTTC. Protein: CASSLTGFGYNEQFF.

The J gene is TRBJ1-1, the V gene TRBV7-9; D possibly corresponds to TRBD1 (5 bases). The V and J ends lost 3 bases and 3 bases respectively, with 14 bases between them. This CDR3 comprises 15 residues. Germline-derived CDR1 and CDR2 are SEHNR and FQNEAQ (reference sequence). The CDR3 reads CASSFPPGGDTEAFF. For the CDR3, the DNA is TGTGCCAGCAGCTTCCCCCCCGGGGGGGACACTGAAGCTTTCTTT.

The J gene is TRBJ2-3, the V gene TRBV5-1, with D perhaps TRBD2 (6 bases). The CDR3 consists of 14 residues. The V end lost 0 bases, the J end lost 2 bases, and 7 bases lay between the germline ends. The germline V gene encodes CDR1 SGHRS and CDR2 YFSETQ. DNA of the CDR3: TGCGCCAGCAGCTTGGAGCGGGTCACAGATACGCAGTATTTT. Translating it yields CASSLERVTDTQYF.

J is TRBJ2-1 and V is TRBV24-1, with 11 bases aligning to TRBD2. The CDR3 runs 16 residues. The J segment lost 6 bases and the V segment lost 2 bases, leaving 5 bases of the junction unmatched. Looked up from germline, CDR1 is KGHDR and CDR2 is SFDVKD. The CDR3 DNA reads TGTGCCACCAGTGATTCCGGAACTAGCGGGAGCAATGAGCAGTTCTTC. It specifies CATSDSGTSGSNEQFF.

This chain links TRBV19 with TRBJ2-6, with D possibly being TRBD2 (6 bases). There are 15 residues in the CDR3. Germline CDR1 is LNHDA and CDR2 is SQIVND (reference sequence). Between the trimmed V and J ends, which lost 5 bases and 0 bases, there was a span of 8 bases. The CDR3 nucleotides read TGTGCCAGTAGTCGGGAGAGCTCTGGGGCCAACGTCCTGACTTTC. Its protein is CASSRESSGANVLTF.

This chain joins TRBV24-1 and TRBJ2-1; perhaps TRBD1 as D (6 bases). There are 11 residues in the CDR3. Germline-derived CDR1 and CDR2 are KGHDR and SFDVKD. Trimming pared 7 bases from V and 9 bases from J, leaving 9 bases between. This CDR3 reads CATRAGVEQFF. In nucleotides, the CDR3 is TGTGCCACCAGAGCAGGGGTTGAGCAGTTCTTC.

The chain is built from TRBV6-2 or TRBV6-3 and TRBJ1-2, with TRBD1 matching over 7 bases. V was clipped by 5 bases and J by 0 bases; unmatched bases: 3. The germline gives CDR1 MNHEY, CDR2 SVGEGT. This CDR3 has 14 amino acids. CDR3 bases: TGTGCCAGCAGTAAGACAGGGACTAACTATGGCTACACCTTC. It encodes CASSKTGTNYGYTF.

The chain uses TRBV5-1 and TRBJ1-2; TRBD1 might be the D (5 bases). Looked up from germline, CDR1 is SGHRS and CDR2 is YFSETQ. V was cut by 0 bases and J by 4 bases, with 10 bases left in between. The CDR3 runs 14 residues. CDR3 in amino acids: CASSLVSGIYGYTF. CDR3 DNA sequence: TGCGCCAGCAGCTTGGTTTCAGGGATCTATGGCTACACCTTC.

This chain uses TRBV28 with TRBJ1-1, with D possibly being TRBD1 (5 bases). V was pared by 6 bases and J by 0 bases, with 14 bases between. Germline lookup yields CDR1 MDHEN and CDR2 SYDVKM. The CDR3 is 15 residues long. The CDR3 sequence is CASSPGHIMNTEAFF. Written as DNA, the CDR3 is TGTGCCAGCAGCCCCGGACACATTATGAACACTGAAGCTTTCTTT. Full variable domain (missing parts from reference TRBV28 and TRBJ1-1): DVKVTQSSRYLVKRTGEKVFLECVQDMDHENMFWYRQDPGLGLRLIYFSYDVKMKEKGDIPEGYSVSREKKERFSLILESASTNQTSMYLCASSPGHIMNTEAFFGQGTRLTVV.

The CDR3 here is CASSENGGWDTIYF. CDR3 nucleotides: TGTGCCAGCAGTGAAAACGGGGGATGGGACACCATATATTTT. This rearrangement joins TRBV2 to TRBJ1-3; maybe TRBD1 (5 bases). The germline V gene encodes CDR1 SNHLY and CDR2 FYNNEI. The CDR3 covers 14 residues. With 2 bases removed from V and 8 bases from J, the gap between germline ends came to 13 bases.

J is TRBJ1-1 and V is TRBV18; 8 bases are shared with TRBD1. The CDR3 sequence is 13 residues long. The V gene's germline CDR1 is KGHSH and CDR2 LQKENI. V trimming: 4 bases; J trimming: 8 bases; junction bases outside the gene matches: 6. CDR3 DNA: TGTGCCAGCTCACGACGGGACAGGCTCGAAGCTTTCTTT. This codes for CASSRRDRLEAFF.

The chain combines TRBV18 with TRBJ1-1, with unresolved D. The CDR3 loop spans 13 amino acids. Trimming removed 4 bases at V and 0 bases at J, with 6 bases between. Germline-derived CDR1 and CDR2 are KGHSH and LQKENI. This chain's CDR3 is CASSRDMNTEAFF. CDR3 nucleotides: TGTGCCAGCTCACGCGACATGAACACTGAAGCTTTCTTT. Full variable domain (remainder filled in from reference TRBV18 and TRBJ1-1): NAGVMQNPRHLVRRRGQEARLRCSPMKGHSHVYWYRQLPEEGLKFMVYLQKENIIDESGMPKERFSAEFPKEGPSILRIQQVVRGDSAAYFCASSRDMNTEAFFGQGTRLTVV.

The genes are TRBV13 and TRBJ2-5; TRBD1 matches 10 bases. The V segment lost 4 bases and the J segment 4 bases; nucleotides outside the gene matches: 12. In germline, CDR1 is PRHDT, CDR2 FYEKMQ (reference sequence). The CDR3 has 17 residues. The CDR3 loop is CASSSGTGDLQGETQYF. CDR3 bases: TGTGCCAGCAGCTCCGGGACAGGGGACCTTCAGGGAGAGACCCAGTACTTC. Full variable domain (remainder filled in from reference TRBV13 and TRBJ2-5): AAGVIQSPRHLIKEKRETATLKCYPIPRHDTVYWYQQGPGQDPQFLISFYEKMQSDKGSIPDRFSAQQFSDYHSELNMSSLELGDSALYFCASSSGTGDLQGETQYFGPGTRLLVL.

The chain has TRBV19 and TRBJ1-6; D may be TRBD1 (6 bases). The germline gives CDR1 LNHDA, CDR2 SQIVND (reference sequence). The CDR3 covers 12 residues. V was cut by 7 bases and J by 8 bases, with 9 bases left in between. The CDR3 DNA reads TGTGCCAGTACGGACAGATATTCACCCCTCCACTTT. Translation gives CASTDRYSPLHF.

The DNA for the CDR3 is TGTGCCAGCAGAACAGGGATCTATAGCAATCAGCCCCAGCATTTT. It is translated as CASRTGIYSNQPQHF. This chain joins TRBV2 and TRBJ1-5; TRBD1 is a possible D gene (6 bases). The CDR3 loop spans 15 amino acids. CDR1 and CDR2 from the germline V gene are SNHLY and FYNNEI. Deletions cut 6 bases from V and 0 bases from J, with 12 bases between.

The CDR3 DNA reads as TGTGCCAGCAGTCGGGCCGGGGAGCTGTTTTTT. Translating gives CASSRAGELFF. The rearrangement joins TRBV19 to TRBJ2-2; no clear D. CDR3 size: 11 residues. Germline V lookup: CDR1 LNHDA, CDR2 SQIVND (reference sequence). V was shortened by 9 bases and J by 6 bases, with 8 bases between the two germline ends.

The count of this clone is one. The rearrangement joins TRBV30 to TRBJ2-2, with D tentatively TRBD1 (5 bases). Germline V gene lookup returns CDR1 GTSNPN and CDR2 SVGIG (reference sequence). Trimming stripped 3 bases from V and 5 bases from J, with 19 bases between. The CDR3 sequence is 16 residues long. The CDR3 sequence: CAWSGLQEKGTGELFF. CDR3 DNA sequence: TGTGCCTGGAGCGGGCTACAGGAGAAGGGGACCGGGGAGCTGTTTTTT.